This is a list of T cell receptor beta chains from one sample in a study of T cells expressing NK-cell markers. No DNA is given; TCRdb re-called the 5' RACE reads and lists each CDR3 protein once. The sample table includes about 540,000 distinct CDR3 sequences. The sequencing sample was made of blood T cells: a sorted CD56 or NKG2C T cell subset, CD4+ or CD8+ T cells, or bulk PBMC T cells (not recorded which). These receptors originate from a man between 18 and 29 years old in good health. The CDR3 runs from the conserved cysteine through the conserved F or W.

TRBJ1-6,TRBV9,CASSVALRTNNSPLHF
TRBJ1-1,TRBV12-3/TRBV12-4,CASSLTVNTEAFF
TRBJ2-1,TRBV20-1,CSADLGGYNEQFF
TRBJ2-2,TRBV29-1,CSVEVTNTGELFF
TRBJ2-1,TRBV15,CATPSQRTDEQFF
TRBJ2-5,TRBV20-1,CSAYQTSNQETQYF
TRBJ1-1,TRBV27,CASSSLNRQAFF
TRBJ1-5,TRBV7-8,CASSLARAGQPQHF
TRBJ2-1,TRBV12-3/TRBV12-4,CASSGREGIPRGEQFF
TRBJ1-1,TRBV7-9,CASSAEQREAFF
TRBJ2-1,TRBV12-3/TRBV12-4,CASSPGGTDYNEQFF
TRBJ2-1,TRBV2,CASSEALEGAFNEQFF
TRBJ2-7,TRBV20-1,CSAISDYLISYEQYF